This T cell receptor beta chain originates from a study of blood T cell repertoires in COVID-19. Across the study: PBMCs, B-cell-depleted T cells, or T cells were the source of the cDNA or gDNA that made up the material.

J gave up 1 base and V 3 bases, and 4 bases lay outside the gene matches. Germline CDR1 SGHTA, CDR2 FQGTGA. This CDR3 region has 16 residues. Clones were sequenced by immunoSEQ multiplex PCR, and TCRdb holds only the in-frame ones, with some missing. The sample yields approximately 330,000 clones, roughly 85% seen once. The chain is built from TRBV7-3 and TRBJ2-3; 10 bases line up with TRBD1. The TCR was taken from a middle-aged woman with acute COVID-19. The specimen was PBMCs or T cells enriched from blood (not recorded which). This CDR3 reads CASSFFGTGGTDTQYF. The CDR3 nucleotides read TGTGCCAGCAGCTTTTTCGGGACAGGGGGCACAGATACGCAGTATTTT.